The T cell receptor beta chain described here comes from a study of STAT5B mutations in CD4+ large granular lymphocyte leukemia. Study at large: Among healthy controls, a particular HLA allele went with more CDR3 'QG' motifs.

To note about this clone: Its antigen is unknown.

Study-level findings and limits: Approximately 25% of private leukemic clonotypes occurred rarely in other patients' non-leukemic repertoires. TRBV06-family usage was enriched in top patient clones (8/27) versus controls (2/35).

Original data processing: A productive frequency of 2.59 x 10-5 was the lowest detectable. The protocol was immunoSEQ multiplex PCR, while the TCRdb copy is restricted to in-frame clones and leaves out a portion. From that table come the V and J calls and clone size; the DNA was used to work out D and trimming. The sample shows 38,000 or so clones, 70% to 90% of them seen only once. CDR1 is PRHDT, CDR2 FYEKMQ, per germline (reference sequence). There are 14 residues in the CDR3. V was pared by 6 bases and J by 3 bases, with 7 bases of the junction left unmatched. The sample was CD4+ T cells from blood buffy coats. This chain links TRBV13 with TRBJ2-7; 8 bases are shared with TRBD1. This clonotype originated in a human donor in good health. CDR3 in DNA: TGTGCCAGCAGTGGACAGGGAAGGGTCTACGAGCAGTACTTC. This sequence encodes CASSGQGRVYEQYF.